These 31 T cell receptor beta chains came from one sample sequenced in a study of CD8+CD57+ T cells in acquired aplastic anemia. By flow cytometry, patients selected for sequencing had shown an expansion of CD8+CD57+ cells. The TCR beta profiling, which covered VDJ combination and CDR3 sequence, was carried out using genomic DNA as the template. TCRdb processed the reads anew with MiXCR; each CDR3 protein has one entry. The sample includes about 160,000 distinct CDR3 sequences, around half of them seen just once. The source material was sorted CD4+, CD8+, or CD8+CD57+ T cells (not recorded which) from PBMCs. The source of these receptors is a human donor with aplastic anemia.

The J gene is TRBJ1-6, the V gene TRBV11-1; 10 bases agree with TRBD1. The CDR3 is made up of 16 amino acids. Germline V gene sequence: CDR1 SGHAT, CDR2 FQDESV (reference sequence). J gave up 4 bases and V 5 bases, and 5 bases lay outside the gene matches. The CDR3 region has the DNA TGTGCCAGCAGCGGGACAGGGGAAATTTATAATTCACCCCTCCACTTT. Amino acid sequence: CASSGTGEIYNSPLHF.

The chain employs TRBV7-9 and TRBJ2-7, with 9 nucleotides matching TRBD1. The assigned J gene may be wrong: the sequence end matches TRBJ2-1 better. The CDR3 is 15 amino acids. Germline loops: CDR1 SEHNR, CDR2 FQNEAQ (reference sequence). The CDR3 nucleotides are TGTGCCAGCAGCTCCACAGGGGGCGGCGAAAATGAGCAGTTCTTC. It translates to CASSSTGGGENEQFF.

The rearrangement links TRBV6-1 to TRBJ2-2; 8 nucleotides line up with TRBD1. This CDR3 comprises 17 residues. Unmatched junction bases numbered 13, after V lost 7 bases and J lost 3 bases. From germline, CDR1 is MNHNS and CDR2 SASEGT. This CDR3 is CASTEGQGAPYTGELFF. The CDR3, as DNA: TGTGCCAGCACGGAGGGGCAGGGGGCCCCCTACACCGGGGAGCTGTTTTTT.

Concerning this clonotype itself: At one end the junction does not follow the germline gene, possibly because of a read error. V and J are TRBV24-1 and TRBJ2-7; possibly TRBD1 or TRBD2 for D (5 bases each). CDR1 is KGHDR and CDR2 is SFDVKD in the germline V gene. CDR3 length: 10 amino acids. The CDR3 here is CAITGATEWF. CDR3 bases: TGTGCCATCACCGGGGCCACCGAATGGTTC.

The sample holds many counts of this clonotype. Here the CDR3 DNA reads TGCGCCAGCAGCCGAGGGACGGGATACTATGGCTACACCTTC. The encoded protein is CASSRGTGYYGYTF. The gene calls are TRBV4-3 and TRBJ1-2; weak D call: TRBD1 (5 bases). Germline V lookup: CDR1 LGHNA, CDR2 YSLEER. This CDR3 has 14 residues. Trimming cost V 4 bases and J 3 bases, with 12 bases left between them.

The chain has TRBV7-9 and TRBJ2-7; D not resolved. There are 13 residues in the CDR3. CDR1 is SEHNR, CDR2 FQNEAQ, per germline (reference sequence). V lost 4 bases to trimming and J lost 4 bases, with 11 bases between them. CDR3 sequence (DNA): TGTGCCAGCAGCTCAACTGGACGTTACGAGCAGTACTTC. It yields the protein CASSSTGRYEQYF.

This chain uses TRBV2 with TRBJ2-7; the match to TRBD1 covers 7 bases. With 8 bases clipped from V and 4 bases from J, the junction kept 8 bases outside the gene matches. This CDR3 has 13 residues. The germline gives CDR1 SNHLY, CDR2 FYNNEI. As DNA, the CDR3 is TGTGCCAGCGGTCCGAGACAGGGATACGAGCAGTACTTC. Translating gives CASGPRQGYEQYF.

There are many counts of this clonotype. At one boundary the junction diverges from the germline segment, which might be a read error. The chain recombines TRBV25-1 with TRBJ1-4; D is unclear. The CDR3 is 11 residues long. Germline V CDR1 and CDR2: MGHDK, SYGVNS. The chain's CDR3 is CASTLGEELFF. The DNA for the CDR3 is TGTGCCAGCACCCTGGGTGAAGAACTGTTTTTT.

Remarks on this clonotype: With a much larger clone just one base away, this may be a read error. J is TRBJ2-7 and V is TRBV6-1, with D perhaps matching TRBD2 (6 bases). The length of the CDR3 is 15 residues. The germline V gene has CDR1 MNHNS and CDR2 SASEGT. The CDR3: CGSSADTMGLGEQYF. CDR3 bases: TGTGGCAGCAGCGCAGATACAATGGGACTGGGGGAGCAGTACTTC.

This clonotype showed up just a few times. The chain recombines TRBV25-1 with TRBJ2-2, with D possibly matching TRBD2 (6 bases). The CDR3 covers 17 residues. Trimming took 1 base from V and 5 from J, leaving 17 bases between them. CDR1 and CDR2 from the germline V gene are MGHDK and SYGVNS. CDR3: CASSELVAGRQTGELFF. DNA for the CDR3: TGTGCCAGCAGTGAATTGGTTGCGGGGAGGCAGACCGGGGAGCTGTTTTTT.

This clonotype came up many times. The rearrangement uses TRBV9 and TRBJ1-1; D not certain. Germline V lookup: CDR1 SGDLS, CDR2 YYNGEE. Trimming took 6 bases from V and 1 from J, leaving 7 bases between them. CDR3 length: 12 amino acids. Here the CDR3 DNA reads TGTGCCAGCAAGGGAGGGAACACTGAAGCTTTCTTT. Translating gives CASKGGNTEAFF.

This clonotype showed up just a few times. The chain combines TRBV10-3 with TRBJ2-7; 8 positions match TRBD2. V gave up 6 bases and J gave up 5 bases; unmatched junction bases: 6. Germline CDR1 and CDR2: ENHRY and SYGVKD. The CDR3 has 13 residues. The CDR3 here is CAISGLAVDEQYF. The DNA of the CDR3 is TGTGCCATCAGCGGACTAGCAGTCGACGAGCAGTACTTC.

The chain recombines TRBV7-6 with TRBJ2-5; D is unresolved. With 5 bases removed from V and 5 bases from J, the gap between germline ends came to 6 bases. CDR3 length equals 11 residues. Germline CDR1 reads SGHVS; CDR2 reads FNYEAQ. DNA of the CDR3: TGTGCCAGCAGCCGAGCTGAGACCCAGTACTTC. Its translation is CASSRAETQYF.

About this clonotype: A clone one base away is much larger, so this may be a read error. The V and J genes are TRBV9 and TRBJ1-1; D is uncertain. Germline lookup yields CDR1 SGDLS and CDR2 YYNGEE. The CDR3 has 11 amino acids. The CDR3 DNA follows: TGTGCCAGCAGCGCGGTGACTGAAGCTTCCTTT. Translating it yields CASSAVTEASF.

A few counts support this clonotype. CDR3: CASSLEVATDTQYF. The CDR3 coding sequence is TGTGCCAGCAGCTTGGAGGTGGCCACAGATACGCAGTATTTT. The V call is TRBV5-4, the J call TRBJ2-3; D unclear. CDR1 is SGHNT, CDR2 YYREEE, per germline (reference sequence). V was clipped by 0 bases and J by 2 bases, with 7 bases between them. The CDR3 totals 14 residues.

The chain combines TRBV20-1 with TRBJ2-5; D is perhaps TRBD1 or TRBD2 (5 bases each). Trimming left V 7 bases short and J 5 bases short, with 14 bases between. The CDR3 totals 12 residues. Germline CDR1 DFQATT, CDR2 SNEGSKA (reference sequence). The CDR3 reads CSGRTGRETQYF. The CDR3 DNA reads TGCAGTGGACGTACGGGACGGGAGACCCAGTACTTC.

The chain couples TRBV24-1 to TRBJ2-7; maybe TRBD1 (7 bases). Looked up from germline, CDR1 is KGHDR and CDR2 is SFDVKD. Trimming stripped 8 bases from V and 2 bases from J, with 15 bases between. CDR3 length: 14 amino acids. The DNA for the CDR3 is TGTGCCACCATTTGCGGGACAGAAGCCTACGAGCAGTACTTC. This encodes CATICGTEAYEQYF.

This clonotype was seen at least ten times. This chain joins TRBV9 and TRBJ2-1; D is unclear. Germline V gene lookup returns CDR1 SGDLS and CDR2 YYNGEE. This CDR3 has 15 amino acids. V gave up 0 bases and J gave up 1 base, with 8 bases separating them. DNA for the CDR3: TGTGCCAGCAGCGTAGTAGGATCTTCCTACAATGAGCAGTTCTTC. Amino acid sequence: CASSVVGSSYNEQFF.

This clonotype has ten or more counts. This chain uses TRBV4-1 with TRBJ2-2; D remains ambiguous. Trimming left V 1 base short and J 5 bases short, with 8 bases between. The CDR3 runs to 14 residues. Per germline, CDR1 MGHRA and CDR2 YSYEKL. In nucleotides, the CDR3 is TGCGCCAGCAGCCAAGGATTTGGGACCGGGGAGCTGTTTTTT. Translating gives CASSQGFGTGELFF.

This clonotype was observed a single time. The rearrangement joins TRBV4-2 to TRBJ1-2; D may be TRBD1 (6 bases). V was trimmed by 9 bases and J by 8 bases, leaving 28 bases between them. This CDR3 is built from 16 residues. Germline assignment: CDR1 LGHNA and CDR2 YNFKEQ. CDR3 nucleotide sequence: TGTGCCAGTAGTATGGGGGGGGGCGTGGACTATGTCGGCTACACCTTC. Its protein product is CASSMGGGVDYVGYTF.

This clonotype was counted ten times or more. J is TRBJ2-7 and V is TRBV19; 11 bases are a match to TRBD2. The CDR3 is 15 residues long. Per germline, CDR1 LNHDA and CDR2 SQIVND (reference sequence). V lost 2 bases and J lost 3; bases outside the gene matches: 3. In DNA form, the CDR3 reads TGTGCCAGTAGTATAAGTGGGACTAGCGGCTACGAGCAGTACTTC. Its protein product is CASSISGTSGYEQYF.

The table lists this clonotype with a count of one. The chain links TRBV5-1 to TRBJ2-1; D is uncertain. The CDR3 covers 14 residues. The V end lost 0 bases, the J end lost 4 bases, and 8 bases lay between the germline ends. From germline, CDR1 is SGHRS and CDR2 YFSETQ. The CDR3 loop is CASSLGHGYNEQFF. The CDR3 region has the DNA TGCGCCAGCAGCTTGGGACATGGATACAATGAGCAGTTCTTC. Combining the CDR3 with reference TRBV5-1 and TRBJ2-1 gives the whole variable domain KAGVTQTPRYLIKTRGQQVTLSCSPISGHRSVSWYQQTPGQGLQFLFEYFSETQRNKGNFPGRFSGRQFSNSRSEMNVSTLELGDSALYLCASSLGHGYNEQFFGPGTRLTVL.

This clonotype was found many times. J is TRBJ1-6 and V is TRBV19, with TRBD1 identical over 8 bases. Unmatched junction bases numbered 7, after V lost 6 bases and J lost 6 bases. Germline V lookup: CDR1 LNHDA, CDR2 SQIVND (reference sequence). The CDR3 loop spans 15 amino acids. CDR3: CASSVQDRVNSPLHF. CDR3 in DNA: TGTGCCAGTAGCGTCCAGGACAGGGTTAATTCACCCCTCCACTTT.

This clonotype showed up just a few times. The rearrangement links TRBV18 to TRBJ2-7; 9 nucleotides line up with TRBD1. This CDR3 is 14 amino acids long. The germline V gene has CDR1 KGHSH and CDR2 LQKENI. V was pared by 3 bases and J by 5 bases, with 5 bases of the junction left unmatched. Here the CDR3 DNA reads TGTGCCAGCTCACCTGGGACAGGGTTCGACGAGCAGTACTTC. It is translated as CASSPGTGFDEQYF.

The rearrangement uses TRBV27 and TRBJ1-2, with 10 bases identical to TRBD1. The germline V gene has CDR1 MNHEY and CDR2 SMNVEV (reference sequence). The CDR3 runs to 13 residues. V gave up 7 bases and J gave up 4 bases; unmatched junction bases: 3. The CDR3 reads CASTGTGVYGYTF. DNA for the CDR3: TGTGCCAGCACCGGGACAGGGGTCTATGGCTACACCTTC.

The chain recombines TRBV6-4 with TRBJ2-3; 11 bases fit TRBD1. V was pared by 0 bases and J by 5 bases, with 13 bases of the junction left unmatched. CDR1 MRHNA and CDR2 SNTAGT come from the germline V gene. The CDR3 loop spans 19 amino acids. The CDR3 region has the DNA TGTGCCAGCAGTGACTCGAAGCCCTACGGACAGGGGGCCGGAGATACGCAGTATTTT. It yields the protein CASSDSKPYGQGAGDTQYF.

On this clonotype itself: A much larger clone sits a single nucleotide away, making a read error possible. The rearrangement links TRBV20-1 to TRBJ2-4; D not resolved. There are 11 residues in the CDR3. Germline V lookup: CDR1 DFQATT, CDR2 SNEGSKA (reference sequence). V was pared by 3 bases and J by 15 bases, with 15 bases between. The CDR3 coding sequence is TGCAGTGCTAGTTTGGGGAATCAACGGTACTTC. Translating gives CSASLGNQRYF.

V and J are TRBV7-2 and TRBJ2-1; 12 bases are a match to TRBD2. The ends lost 4 bases at V and 6 bases at J; junction bases unmatched: 4. The CDR3 sequence is 15 residues long. Per germline, CDR1 SGHTA and CDR2 FQGNSA. The CDR3 bases are TGTGCCAGCAGCTACGGACTAGCGGGGTCCAATGAGCAGTTCTTC. It codes for CASSYGLAGSNEQFF.

This clonotype was recorded a few times. V is TRBV28 and J is TRBJ2-5; D is possibly TRBD1 (5 bases). The V gene lost 5 bases and the J gene lost 1 base, with 11 bases spanning the gap. The CDR3 covers 14 residues. Germline V gives CDR1 MDHEN, CDR2 SYDVKM. This chain's CDR3 is CASSIRQSQETQYF. CDR3 DNA: TGTGCCAGCAGTATCCGACAGTCCCAAGAGACCCAGTACTTC.

The rearrangement links TRBV10-3 to TRBJ2-3; D is possibly TRBD1 (6 bases). This CDR3 is 16 amino acids long. CDR1 is ENHRY, CDR2 SYGVKD, per germline. V shed 6 bases and J shed 1 base, with 17 bases lying between them. The CDR3 loop is CAIRASTGLGTDTQYF. CDR3 in DNA: TGTGCCATCAGAGCTTCCACAGGGTTGGGCACAGATACGCAGTATTTT.

The sample holds many counts of this clonotype. V is TRBV7-4 and J is TRBJ2-1, with 8 bases fitting TRBD1. V lost 5 bases and J lost 4; bases outside the gene matches: 10. Germline CDR1 reads SGHVT; CDR2 reads SQSDAQ. The CDR3 loop spans 16 amino acids. CDR3 region: CASSTSDRVRYNEQFF. The CDR3 nucleotides read TGTGCCAGCAGCACATCGGACAGGGTTAGGTACAATGAGCAGTTCTTC.